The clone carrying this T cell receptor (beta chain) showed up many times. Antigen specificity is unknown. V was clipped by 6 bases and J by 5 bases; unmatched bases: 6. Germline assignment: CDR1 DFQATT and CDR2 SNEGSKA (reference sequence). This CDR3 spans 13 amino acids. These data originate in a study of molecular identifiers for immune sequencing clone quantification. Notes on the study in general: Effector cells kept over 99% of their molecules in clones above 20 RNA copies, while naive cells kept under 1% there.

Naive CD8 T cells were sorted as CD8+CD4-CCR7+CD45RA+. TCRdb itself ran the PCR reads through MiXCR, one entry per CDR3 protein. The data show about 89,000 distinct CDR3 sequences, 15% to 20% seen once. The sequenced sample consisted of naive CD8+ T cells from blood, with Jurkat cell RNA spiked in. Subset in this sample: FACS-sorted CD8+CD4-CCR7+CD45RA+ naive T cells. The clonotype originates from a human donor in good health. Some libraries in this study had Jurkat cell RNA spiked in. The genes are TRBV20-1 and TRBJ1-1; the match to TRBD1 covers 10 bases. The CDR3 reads CSAGQGLGTEAFF. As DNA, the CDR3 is TGCAGTGCGGGACAGGGGTTGGGGACTGAAGCTTTCTTT.